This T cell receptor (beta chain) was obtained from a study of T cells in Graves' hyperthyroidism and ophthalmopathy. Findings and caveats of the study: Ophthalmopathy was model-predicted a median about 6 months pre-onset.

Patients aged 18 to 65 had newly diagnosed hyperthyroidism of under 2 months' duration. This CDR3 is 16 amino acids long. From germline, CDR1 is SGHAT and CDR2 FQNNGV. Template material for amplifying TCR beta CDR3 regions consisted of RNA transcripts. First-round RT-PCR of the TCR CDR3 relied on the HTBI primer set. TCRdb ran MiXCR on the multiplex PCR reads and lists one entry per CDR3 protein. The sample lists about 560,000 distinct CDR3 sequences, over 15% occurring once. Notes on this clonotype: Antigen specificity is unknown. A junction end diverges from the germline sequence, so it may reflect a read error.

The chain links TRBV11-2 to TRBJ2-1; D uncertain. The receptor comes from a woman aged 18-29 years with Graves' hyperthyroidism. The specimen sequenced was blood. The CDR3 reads CAGSSLRRKKADEQFF. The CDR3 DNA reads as TGTGCCGGCAGTTCGTTGCGGCGTAAAAAGGCGGACGAGCAGTTCTTC.